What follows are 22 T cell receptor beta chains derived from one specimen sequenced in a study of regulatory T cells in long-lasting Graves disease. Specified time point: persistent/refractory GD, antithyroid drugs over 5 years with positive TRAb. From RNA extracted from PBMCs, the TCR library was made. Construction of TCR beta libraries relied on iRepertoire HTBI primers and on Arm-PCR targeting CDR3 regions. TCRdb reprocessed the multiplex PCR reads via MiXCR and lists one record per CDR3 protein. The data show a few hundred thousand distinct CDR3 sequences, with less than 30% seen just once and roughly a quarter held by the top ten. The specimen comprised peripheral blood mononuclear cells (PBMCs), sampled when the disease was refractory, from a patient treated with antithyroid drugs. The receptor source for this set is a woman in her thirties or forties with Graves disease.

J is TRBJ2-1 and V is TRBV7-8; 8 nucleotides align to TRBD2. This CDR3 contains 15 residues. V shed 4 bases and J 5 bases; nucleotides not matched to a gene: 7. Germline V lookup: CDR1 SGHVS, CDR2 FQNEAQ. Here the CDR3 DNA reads TGTGCCAGCAGCTCCCTAGCGGGTCTCCACAATGAGCAGTTCTTC. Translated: CASSSLAGLHNEQFF.

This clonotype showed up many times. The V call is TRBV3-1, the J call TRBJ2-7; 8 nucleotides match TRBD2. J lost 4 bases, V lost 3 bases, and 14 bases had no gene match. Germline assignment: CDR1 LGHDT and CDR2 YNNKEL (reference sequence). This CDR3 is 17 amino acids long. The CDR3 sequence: CASSQEGPGLESYEQYF. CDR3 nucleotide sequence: TGTGCCAGCAGCCAGGAAGGACCGGGACTAGAGTCTTACGAGCAGTACTTC.

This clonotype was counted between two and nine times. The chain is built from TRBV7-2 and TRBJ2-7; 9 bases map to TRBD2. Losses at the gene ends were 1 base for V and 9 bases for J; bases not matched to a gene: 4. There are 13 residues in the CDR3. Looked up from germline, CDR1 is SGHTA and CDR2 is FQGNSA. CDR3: CASSLGGTSLQYF. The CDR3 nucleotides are TGTGCCAGCAGCTTAGGGGGGACTAGCTTGCAGTACTTC. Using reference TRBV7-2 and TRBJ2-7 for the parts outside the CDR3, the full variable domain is GAGVSQSPSNKVTEKGKDVELRCDPISGHTALYWYRQSLGQGLEFLIYFQGNSAPDKSGLPSDRFSAERTGGSVSTLTIQRTQQEDSAVYLCASSLGGTSLQYFGPGTRLTVT.

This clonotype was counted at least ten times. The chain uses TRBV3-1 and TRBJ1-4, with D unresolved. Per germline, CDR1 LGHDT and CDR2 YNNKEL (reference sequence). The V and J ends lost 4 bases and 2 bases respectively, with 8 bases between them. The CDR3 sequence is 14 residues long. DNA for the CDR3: TGTGCCAGCAGCCCCTGGAAGACTAATGAAAAACTGTTTTTT. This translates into CASSPWKTNEKLFF.

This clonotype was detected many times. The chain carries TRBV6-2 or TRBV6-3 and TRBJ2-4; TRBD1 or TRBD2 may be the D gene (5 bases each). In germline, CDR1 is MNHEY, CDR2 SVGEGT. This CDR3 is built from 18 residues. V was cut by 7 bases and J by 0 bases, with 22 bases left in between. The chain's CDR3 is CASTSRVELGVAKNIQYF. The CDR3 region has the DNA TGTGCCAGCACATCGAGGGTCGAACTGGGGGTAGCCAAAAACATTCAGTACTTC.

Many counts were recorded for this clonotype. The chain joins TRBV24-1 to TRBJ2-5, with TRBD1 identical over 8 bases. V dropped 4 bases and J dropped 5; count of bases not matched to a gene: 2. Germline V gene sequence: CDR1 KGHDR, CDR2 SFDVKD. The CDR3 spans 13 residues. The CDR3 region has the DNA TGTGCCACCAGTGAGTGGGACAGGGAGACCCAGTACTTC. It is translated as CATSEWDRETQYF.

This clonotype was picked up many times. The CDR3 region is CASSPWAGANQPQHF. The CDR3 coding sequence is TGTGCCAGCAGTCCCTGGGCCGGGGCGAATCAGCCCCAGCATTTT. V and J are TRBV27 and TRBJ1-5; weak D call: TRBD1 (5 bases). The germline CDR1 and CDR2 sequences are MNHEY and SMNVEV (reference sequence). Trimming cost V 5 bases and J 4 bases, with 15 bases left between them. The CDR3 is 15 amino acids.

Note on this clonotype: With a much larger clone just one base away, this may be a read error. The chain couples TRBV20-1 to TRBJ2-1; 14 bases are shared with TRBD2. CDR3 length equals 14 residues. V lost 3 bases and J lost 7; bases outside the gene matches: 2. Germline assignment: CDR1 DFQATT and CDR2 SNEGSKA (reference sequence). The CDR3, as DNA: TGCAGTGCTAGCCGGACTAGCGGGAGGAATGAGCAGTTCTTC. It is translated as CSASRTSGRNEQFF.

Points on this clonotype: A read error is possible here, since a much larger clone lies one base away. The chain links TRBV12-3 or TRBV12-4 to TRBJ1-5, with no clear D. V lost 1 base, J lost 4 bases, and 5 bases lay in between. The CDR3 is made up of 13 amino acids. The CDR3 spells CASSLDQNQPQHF. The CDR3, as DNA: TGTGCCAGCAGTTTAGACCAAAATCAGCCCCAGCATTTT.

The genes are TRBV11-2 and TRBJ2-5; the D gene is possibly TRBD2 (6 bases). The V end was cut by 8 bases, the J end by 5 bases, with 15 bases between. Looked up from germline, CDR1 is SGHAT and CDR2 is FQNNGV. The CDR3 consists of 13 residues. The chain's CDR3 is CASCRERAETQYF. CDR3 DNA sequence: TGTGCCAGCTGTCGGGAGCGTGCGGAGACCCAGTACTTC.

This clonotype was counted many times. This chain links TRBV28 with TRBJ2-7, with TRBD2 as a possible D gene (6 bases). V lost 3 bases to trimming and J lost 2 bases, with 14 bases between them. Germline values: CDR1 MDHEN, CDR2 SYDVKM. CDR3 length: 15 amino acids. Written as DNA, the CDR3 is TGTGCCAGCAGTTTCCTCGGCGGGAAAACCTACGAGCAGTACTTC. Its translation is CASSFLGGKTYEQYF.

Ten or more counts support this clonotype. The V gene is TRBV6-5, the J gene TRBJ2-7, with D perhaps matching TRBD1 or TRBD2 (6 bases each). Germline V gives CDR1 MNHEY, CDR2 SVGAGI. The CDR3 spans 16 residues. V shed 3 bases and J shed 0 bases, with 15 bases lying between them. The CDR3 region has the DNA TGTGCCAGCAGTTATTTTTGGGGGGCCAGCTCCTACGAGCAGTACTTC. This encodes CASSYFWGASSYEQYF.

Here the CDR3 reads CASTSGGRLNEKLFF. CDR3 bases: TGTGCCAGCACCTCAGGCGGGAGACTTAATGAAAAACTGTTTTTT. J is TRBJ1-4 and V is TRBV7-9, with unresolved D. Looked up from germline, CDR1 is SEHNR and CDR2 is FQNEAQ (reference sequence). There are 15 residues in the CDR3. V shed 7 bases and J shed 4 bases, with 16 bases lying between them.

The CDR3 DNA reads as TGTGCCAGCAGCCAGGGGACTAGCGGGTTCAACACCGGGGAGCTGTTTTTT. It is translated as CASSQGTSGFNTGELFF. This rearrangement joins TRBV13 to TRBJ2-2; TRBD2 matches 12 bases. The junction had 6 bases not matched to a gene; V was cut back by 5 bases and J by 2 bases. The CDR3 is 17 amino acids. Germline values: CDR1 PRHDT, CDR2 FYEKMQ (reference sequence). The variable domain in full, with the rest retrieved from reference TRBV13 and TRBJ2-2, is AAGVIQSPRHLIKEKRETATLKCYPIPRHDTVYWYQQGPGQDPQFLISFYEKMQSDKGSIPDRFSAQQFSDYHSELNMSSLELGDSALYFCASSQGTSGFNTGELFFGEGSRLTVL.

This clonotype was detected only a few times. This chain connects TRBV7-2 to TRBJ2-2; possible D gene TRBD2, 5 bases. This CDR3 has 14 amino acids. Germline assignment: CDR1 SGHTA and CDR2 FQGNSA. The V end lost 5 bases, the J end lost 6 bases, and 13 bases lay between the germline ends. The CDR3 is CASSPGIRAGELFF. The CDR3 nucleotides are TGTGCCAGCAGCCCCGGGATACGGGCCGGGGAGCTGTTTTTT.

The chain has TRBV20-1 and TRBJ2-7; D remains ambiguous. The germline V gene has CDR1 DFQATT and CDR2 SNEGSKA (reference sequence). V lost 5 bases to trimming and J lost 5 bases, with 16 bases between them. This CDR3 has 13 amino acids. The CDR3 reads CSALDDPPHEQYF. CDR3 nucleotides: TGCAGTGCTCTGGACGACCCGCCCCACGAGCAGTACTTC.

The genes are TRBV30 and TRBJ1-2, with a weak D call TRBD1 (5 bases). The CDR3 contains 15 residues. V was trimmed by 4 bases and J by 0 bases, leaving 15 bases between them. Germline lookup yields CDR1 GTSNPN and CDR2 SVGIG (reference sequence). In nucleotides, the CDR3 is TGTGCCTGGACCACCTGGGGGTTGGCTAACTATGGCTACACCTTC. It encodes CAWTTWGLANYGYTF.

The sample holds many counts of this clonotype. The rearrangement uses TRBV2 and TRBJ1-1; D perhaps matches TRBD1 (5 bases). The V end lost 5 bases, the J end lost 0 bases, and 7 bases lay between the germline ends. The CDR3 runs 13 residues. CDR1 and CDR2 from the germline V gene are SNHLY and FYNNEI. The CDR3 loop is CASSTTVNTEAFF. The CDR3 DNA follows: TGTGCCAGCAGTACGACAGTGAACACTGAAGCTTTCTTT. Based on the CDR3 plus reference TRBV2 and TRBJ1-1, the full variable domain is EPEVTQTPSHQVTQMGQEVILRCVPISNHLYFYWYRQILGQKVEFLVSFYNNEISEKSEIFDDQFSVERPDGSNFTLKIRSTKLEDSAMYFCASSTTVNTEAFFGQGTRLTVV.

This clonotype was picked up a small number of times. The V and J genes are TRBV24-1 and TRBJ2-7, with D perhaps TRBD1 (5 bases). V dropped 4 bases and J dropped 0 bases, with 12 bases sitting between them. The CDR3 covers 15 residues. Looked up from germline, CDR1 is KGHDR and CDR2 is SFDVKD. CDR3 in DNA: TGTGCCACCAGTGAACTAACAGGAATCTCCTACGAGCAGTACTTC. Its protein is CATSELTGISYEQYF.

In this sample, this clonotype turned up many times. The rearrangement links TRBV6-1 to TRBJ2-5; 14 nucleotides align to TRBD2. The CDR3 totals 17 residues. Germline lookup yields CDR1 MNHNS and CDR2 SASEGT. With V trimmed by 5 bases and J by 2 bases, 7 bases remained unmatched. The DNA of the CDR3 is TGTGCCAGCAGTAGGGGACTAGCGGGAGTTGGACAAGAGACCCAGTACTTC. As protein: CASSRGLAGVGQETQYF.

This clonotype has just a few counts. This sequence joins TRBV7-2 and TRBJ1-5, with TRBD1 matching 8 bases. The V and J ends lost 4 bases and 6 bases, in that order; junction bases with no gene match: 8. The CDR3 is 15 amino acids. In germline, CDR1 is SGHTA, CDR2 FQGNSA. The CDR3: CASSSDRVRGQPQHF. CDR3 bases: TGTGCCAGCAGCTCGGACAGGGTGAGGGGTCAGCCCCAGCATTTT. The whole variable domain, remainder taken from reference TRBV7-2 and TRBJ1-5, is GAGVSQSPSNKVTEKGKDVELRCDPISGHTALYWYRQSLGQGLEFLIYFQGNSAPDKSGLPSDRFSAERTGGSVSTLTIQRTQQEDSAVYLCASSSDRVRGQPQHFGDGTRLSIL.

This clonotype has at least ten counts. The CDR3 DNA reads as TGCGCCAGCAGCTTGGTTTCTGGGGGCACTGAAGCTTTCTTT. Its translation is CASSLVSGGTEAFF. This chain links TRBV5-1 with TRBJ1-1; D might be TRBD1 (5 bases). The CDR3 sequence is 14 residues long. V was cut by 0 bases and J by 4 bases, with 10 bases left in between. Germline loops: CDR1 SGHRS, CDR2 YFSETQ.